The present T cell receptor beta chain was sequenced within a study of blood T cell repertoires in COVID-19. The overall study: Sites across the United States, Italy and Spain contributed samples from acute and convalescent COVID-19. Sources were T cells, B-cell-depleted T cells, or PBMCs; the material itself was cDNA or gDNA.

Germline V lookup: CDR1 SGHTS, CDR2 YDEGEE. V lost 4 bases to trimming and J lost 8 bases; unmatched junction nucleotides: 10. CDR3 length: 14 residues. In the original workflow: Reference gene primers were amplified, and this amplification served to estimate nucleated cell counts. Assay used: immunoSEQ multiplex PCR; TCRdb lists only in-frame clones, some missing. V and J calls plus clone size are reproduced from that table; the DNA served to infer D and trimming. Found here are over 90,000 clones, roughly 86% of them singletons; the top ten hold roughly 17%. The clonotype originates from a human donor in a cohort sampled during active COVID-19. The chain has TRBV5-8 and TRBJ1-2; 8 positions match TRBD1. Sequencing was performed on peripheral blood. The CDR3 spells CASSLTRTGRGYTF. In nucleotides, the CDR3 is TGTGCCAGCAGCCTTACAAGGACAGGGAGGGGCTACACCTTC. Complete variable domain (other parts from reference TRBV5-8 and TRBJ1-2): EAGVTQSPTHLIKTRGQQATLRCSPISGHTSVYWYQQALGLGLQFLLWYDEGEERNRGNFPPRFSGRQFPNYSSELNVNALELEDSALYLCASSLTRTGRGYTFGSGTRLTVV.